This is a list of T cell receptor beta chains from one sample in a study of blood T cells in healthy people across ages. In TCRdb, the 5' RACE reads were re-called with MiXCR into one record per CDR3 protein. The sample yields 700,000 or so distinct CDR3 sequences, around a fifth seen once. Sample: blood. Every receptor here comes from a man between 65 and 85 years old in good health. The CDR3 runs from the conserved cysteine through the conserved F or W. A D gene is named only where the DNA matches it firmly. A clone size is listed for some rows: how often the clone was seen (once, few, many), or a class if it is expanded.

V: TRBV5-1; size: .; J: TRBJ2-7; D: .; DNA: TGCGCCAGCAGCTCACTCCTCGCCGACCTCGAGCAGTACTTC; CDR3: CASSSLLADLEQYF
V: TRBV10-2; size: few; J: TRBJ2-3; D: TRBD2; DNA: TGCGCCAGCAGTGAGCGGGGGAGACTAGCGGGGGCGTCCACAGATACGCAGTATTTT; CDR3: CASSERGRLAGASTDTQYF
V: TRBV18; size: few; J: TRBJ2-4; D: .; DNA: TGTGCCAGCTCACCACGGGGGCCTATCAAAAACATTCAGTACTTC; CDR3: CASSPRGPIKNIQYF
V: TRBV11-2; size: many; J: TRBJ1-5; D: .; DNA: TGTGCCAGCAGCTTTTCCGATAATCAGCCCCAGCATTTT; CDR3: CASSFSDNQPQHF
V: TRBV19; size: .; J: TRBJ2-3; D: .; DNA: TGTGCCAGTTCCGATACAGGGTGCGTTAGCACAGATACGCAGTATTTT; CDR3: CASSDTGCVSTDTQYF
V: TRBV15; size: .; J: TRBJ2-5; D: .; DNA: TGTGCCACCAGCAGACAAGAGACCCAGTACTTC; CDR3: CATSRQETQYF
V: TRBV28; size: few; J: TRBJ2-3; D: TRBD2; DNA: TGTGCCAGCAGTTCCCCTAAGACTAGCGGGGTGTTCACAGATACGCAGTATTTT; CDR3: CASSSPKTSGVFTDTQYF
V: TRBV6-5; size: .; J: TRBJ2-1; D: TRBD2; DNA: TGTGCCAGCAGTTGGTCCAGCGGGAGGGTGTCCTACAATGAGCAGTTCTTC; CDR3: CASSWSSGRVSYNEQFF
V: TRBV7-7; size: .; J: TRBJ2-5; D: .; DNA: TGTGCCAGCAGCCTCACTGCAGAACCGGGCGGGACCCAGTACTTC; CDR3: CASSLTAEPGGTQYF
V: TRBV27; size: .; J: TRBJ2-1; D: .; DNA: TGTGCCGGCAGTTGGGAGGTAAACAATGAGCAGTTCTTC; CDR3: CAGSWEVNNEQFF
V: TRBV5-1; size: few; J: TRBJ2-3; D: .; DNA: TGCGCCAGCAGCGAGGACCTCACAGATACGCAGTATTTT; CDR3: CASSEDLTDTQYF
V: TRBV12-3/TRBV12-4; size: .; J: TRBJ1-1; D: TRBD1; DNA: TGTGCCAGCTATTTAAGGGGGCGGACCGAAGCTTTCTTT; CDR3: CASYLRGRTEAFF
V: TRBV5-6; size: .; J: TRBJ2-5; D: .; DNA: TGTGCCAGCAGCTCTACAGGGACGGAAGAGACCCAGTACTTC; CDR3: CASSSTGTEETQYF
V: TRBV27; size: few; J: TRBJ2-1; D: TRBD2; DNA: TGTGCCAGCAGCCAACAGCTTGGGACTAGCAACAATGAGCAGTTCTTC; CDR3: CASSQQLGTSNNEQFF
V: TRBV24-1; size: .; J: TRBJ2-5; D: TRBD2; DNA: TGTGCCACCAGTGGATCGGGGGGGGTTTTGGAGACCCAGTACTTC; CDR3: CATSGSGGVLETQYF
V: TRBV3-1; size: .; J: TRBJ2-1; D: .; DNA: TGTGCCAGCAGCAGCCCTGGGGGGGGCCCCTACAATGAGCAGTTCTTC; CDR3: CASSSPGGGPYNEQFF
V: TRBV12-3/TRBV12-4; size: .; J: TRBJ2-3; D: .; DNA: TGTGCCAGCAGTCCCTCCGATTCAGCGGTCACAGATACGCAGTATTTT; CDR3: CASSPSDSAVTDTQYF
V: TRBV5-5; size: few; J: TRBJ2-1; D: .; DNA: TGTGCCAGCAGCTTGGCGACAGGAGACTACAATGAGCAGTTCTTC; CDR3: CASSLATGDYNEQFF
V: TRBV6-5; size: few; J: TRBJ1-3; D: .; DNA: TGTGCCAGCAGTTACCGGGACCCACCTGGAAACACCATATATTTT; CDR3: CASSYRDPPGNTIYF
V: TRBV5-1; size: .; J: TRBJ2-1; D: .; DNA: TGCGCCAGCAGCTGGGACCAGGTGGCTAATGAGCAGTTCTTC; CDR3: CASSWDQVANEQFF
V: TRBV10-3; size: many; J: TRBJ2-5; D: TRBD1; DNA: TGTGCCATCAGCGGGGACAGAACCCAAGAGACCCAGTACTTC; CDR3: CAISGDRTQETQYF
V: TRBV6-2/TRBV6-3; size: few; J: TRBJ2-5; D: .; DNA: TGTGCCAGCAGTTACTCCCAGCTTTGGGAGACCCAGTACTTC; CDR3: CASSYSQLWETQYF
V: TRBV12-3/TRBV12-4; size: .; J: TRBJ2-7; D: .; DNA: TGTGCCGGCAGGGTACAGGGAACCTACGAGCAGTACTTC; CDR3: CAGRVQGTYEQYF
V: TRBV3-1; size: few; J: TRBJ1-2; D: TRBD1; DNA: TGTGCCAGCAGCCAAGTTTCAGGACAGGGCTATGGCTACACCTTC; CDR3: CASSQVSGQGYGYTF
V: TRBV18; size: .; J: TRBJ2-7; D: .; DNA: TGTGCCAGCTCACCCTCAAACAGGGGAGGCGAGCAGTACTTC; CDR3: CASSPSNRGGEQYF
V: TRBV6-5; size: .; J: TRBJ1-1; D: .; DNA: TGTGCCAGCAGAGAGCGGAACACTGAAGCTTTCTTT; CDR3: CASRERNTEAFF
V: TRBV20-1; size: .; J: TRBJ2-3; D: .; DNA: TGCAGTGCTAAGGACCCGGCCAGTGGAGATACGCAGTATTTT; CDR3: CSAKDPASGDTQYF
V: TRBV29-1; size: few; J: TRBJ1-1; D: .; DNA: TGCAGCGTTGCGGCACACATGAACACTGAAGCTTTCTTT; CDR3: CSVAAHMNTEAFF
V: TRBV6-2/TRBV6-3; size: .; J: TRBJ1-2; D: .; DNA: TGTGCCAGCCTAAGGGTCAACTATGGCTACACCTTC; CDR3: CASLRVNYGYTF
V: TRBV11-3; size: few; J: TRBJ2-3; D: .; DNA: TGTGCCAGCAGCCCAGGGTTAGGTTTTCGGGATACGCAGTATTTT; CDR3: CASSPGLGFRDTQYF
V: TRBV5-1; size: .; J: TRBJ2-6; D: .; DNA: TGCGCCAGCAGCTCGGCTATGTACTCTGGGGCCAACGTCCTGACTTTC; CDR3: CASSSAMYSGANVLTF
V: TRBV5-1; size: .; J: TRBJ1-2; D: TRBD1; DNA: TGCGCCAGCAGCGACGGACAGGGCTATGGCTACACCTTC; CDR3: CASSDGQGYGYTF
V: TRBV5-1; size: .; J: TRBJ1-2; D: .; DNA: TGCGCCAGCAGCGGTGGGGGGACATCCTCGACGGGCGGCTACACCTTC; CDR3: CASSGGGTSSTGGYTF
V: TRBV4-3; size: .; J: TRBJ2-1; D: .; DNA: TGCGCCAGCAGCCAAGAGGTCAACATCTACAATGAGCAGTTCTTC; CDR3: CASSQEVNIYNEQFF
V: TRBV3-1; size: few; J: TRBJ2-5; D: TRBD2; DNA: TGTGCCAGCAGCCTGGGACTAGCGGGAGCTATCCAAGAGACCCAGTACTTC; CDR3: CASSLGLAGAIQETQYF
V: TRBV20-1; size: many; J: TRBJ1-1; D: .; DNA: TGCAGTGCTAGAGATACGGAGGGGTGGCCCAACACTGAAGCTTTCTTT; CDR3: CSARDTEGWPNTEAFF
V: TRBV12-3/TRBV12-4; size: once; J: TRBJ1-1; D: .; DNA: TGTGCCAGCAGTCTGGACTGGGCAGCTGAAGCTTTCTTT; CDR3: CASSLDWAAEAFF
V: TRBV28; size: .; J: TRBJ2-5; D: TRBD2; DNA: TGTGCCTCCGACAGCGGGGGAGAGACCCAGTACTTC; CDR3: CASDSGGETQYF
V: TRBV7-9; size: .; J: TRBJ2-5; D: TRBD1; DNA: TGTGCCAGCAGCTCGCGGGACAGGGGCCTTACCCAGTACTTC; CDR3: CASSSRDRGLTQYF
V: TRBV30; size: .; J: TRBJ2-5; D: TRBD2; DNA: TGTGCCTGGAGCCGACCGACTAGCGGGAGGATATTGGAGACCCAGTACTTC; CDR3: CAWSRPTSGRILETQYF
V: TRBV6-2/TRBV6-3; size: .; J: TRBJ1-1; D: TRBD1; DNA: TGTGCCAGCAGTTACTCGAGGGGGCTCGGCACTGAAGCTTTCTTT; CDR3: CASSYSRGLGTEAFF
V: TRBV12-3/TRBV12-4; size: many; J: TRBJ1-1; D: .; DNA: TGTGCCAGCAGTTTTTTGGGGACTGAAGCTTTCTTT; CDR3: CASSFLGTEAFF
V: TRBV18; size: once; J: TRBJ1-1; D: .; DNA: TGTGCCAGCTCACCGGACCGGAGGGATACTGAAGCTTTCTTT; CDR3: CASSPDRRDTEAFF
V: TRBV5-1; size: few; J: TRBJ1-4; D: TRBD1; DNA: TGCGCCAGCAGCGGGGGACAGAAAGGGCGGCCTAATGAAAAACTGTTTTTT; CDR3: CASSGGQKGRPNEKLFF
V: TRBV29-1; size: few; J: TRBJ2-6; D: .; DNA: TGCAGCGCAAGGTGGGGGTCCAACGTCCTGACTTTC; CDR3: CSARWGSNVLTF
V: TRBV5-1; size: .; J: TRBJ1-6; D: .; DNA: TGCGCCAGCAGCCAAGGGACTTCCCTGGGCTCACCCCTCCACTTT; CDR3: CASSQGTSLGSPLHF
V: TRBV28; size: few; J: TRBJ2-4; D: .; DNA: TGTGCCAGCAGTTTGGCTGGTGTGGGGGTAAACATTCAGTACTTC; CDR3: CASSLAGVGVNIQYF
V: TRBV28; size: .; J: TRBJ2-7; D: .; DNA: TGTGCCAGCAGTTCCACCCCCACCTACGAGCAGTACTTC; CDR3: CASSSTPTYEQYF
V: TRBV19; size: .; J: TRBJ2-1; D: TRBD1; DNA: TGTGCCAGTAGTAAAACAGGGGGTCTAGGTAATGAGCAGTTCTTC; CDR3: CASSKTGGLGNEQFF